A single sample gave rise to the 10 T cell receptor beta chains below, sequenced in a study of CD8+CD57+ T cells in acquired aplastic anemia. Genomic DNA was employed as the template in profiling TCR beta VDJ and CDR3. TCRdb redid the calling of the reads with MiXCR, one entry per CDR3 protein. The data contain approximately 470,000 distinct CDR3 sequences, under 40% of them singletons. Sequencing was done on patients that had shown CD8+CD57+ cell expansion by flow cytometry. The material sequenced was sorted CD4+, CD8+, or CD8+CD57+ T cells (not recorded which) from PBMCs. The receptors stem from a human donor with aplastic anemia.

The CDR3 nucleotides read TGTGCCACCAGTGATTTGGGGCAGGGTACAGATACGCAGTATTTT. It translates to CATSDLGQGTDTQYF. The gene calls are TRBV24-1 and TRBJ2-3, with D perhaps TRBD1 (5 bases). The germline gives CDR1 KGHDR, CDR2 SFDVKD. The CDR3 is 15 amino acids. Trimming took 0 bases from V and 3 from J, leaving 9 bases between them.

This clonotype occurred a few times. J is TRBJ2-1 and V is TRBV5-5, with D unclear. Germline V gene data show CDR1 as SGHKS and CDR2 as YYEKEE (reference sequence). Trimming left V 0 bases short and J 6 bases short, with 7 bases between. The CDR3 runs to 13 residues. The CDR3 is CASSLGPFNEQFF. As DNA, the CDR3 is TGTGCCAGCAGCTTGGGTCCATTCAATGAGCAGTTCTTC.

This clonotype has a handful of counts. This chain links TRBV20-1 with TRBJ1-5; TRBD1 agrees at 12 bases. The CDR3 has 17 amino acids. From germline, CDR1 is DFQATT and CDR2 SNEGSKA (reference sequence). The V segment lost 2 bases and the J segment 2 bases; nucleotides outside the gene matches: 7. CDR3 loop: CSARPGTGGAGNQPQHF. CDR3 nucleotide sequence: TGCAGTGCTAGACCAGGGACAGGGGGCGCCGGCAATCAGCCCCAGCATTTT.

This clonotype was counted many times. J is TRBJ2-5 and V is TRBV9; D is possibly TRBD1 or TRBD2 (6 bases each). The CDR3 loop spans 14 amino acids. CDR1 is SGDLS, CDR2 YYNGEE, per germline. V was cut by 0 bases and J by 5 bases, with 11 bases left in between. The CDR3 nucleotides are TGTGCCAGCAGCGTAGGGGGGGCGGTGGAGACCCAGTACTTC. This encodes CASSVGGAVETQYF.

The J gene is TRBJ2-7, the V gene TRBV5-1; a possible D gene is TRBD1 (7 bases). This CDR3 is 15 amino acids long. Trimming cost V 2 bases and J 2 bases, with 14 bases left between them. Germline assignment: CDR1 SGHRS and CDR2 YFSETQ. The CDR3 reads CASSLARDSPYEQYF. CDR3 nucleotide sequence: TGCGCCAGCAGCTTAGCGCGGGACAGCCCCTACGAGCAGTACTTC.

For this clonotype: The junction shows a germline mismatch at one end, possibly a read error. The genes are TRBV10-3 and TRBJ2-7; 12 bases map to TRBD2. CDR1 and CDR2 (germline): ENHRY, SYGVKD. This CDR3 is built from 17 residues. The CDR3 DNA reads TGTGCCAGCAGTGAACTACTAGCGGGAGGAGGGTCCTACGAGCAGTACTTC. This translates into CASSELLAGGGSYEQYF.

This chain links TRBV6-1 with TRBJ2-7; no reliable D call. Germline CDR1 and CDR2: MNHNS and SASEGT. This CDR3 spans 15 amino acids. V was trimmed by 7 bases and J by 0 bases, leaving 16 bases between them. CDR3 loop: CASNLTRLSSYEQYF. DNA of the CDR3: TGTGCCAGCAACCTCACGCGCCTCAGCTCCTACGAGCAGTACTTC.

This chain joins TRBV6-1 and TRBJ2-7, with TRBD2 matching over 9 bases. V lost 5 bases to trimming and J lost 0 bases; unmatched junction nucleotides: 5. Germline CDR1 and CDR2: MNHNS and SASEGT. This CDR3 comprises 15 residues. DNA of the CDR3: TGTGCCAGCAGTCCAAGCGGGGGGACCTCCTACGAGCAGTACTTC. Its protein product is CASSPSGGTSYEQYF.

This clonotype was detected only a few times. This may arise from a read error, as a much more abundant clone is one base away. The genes are TRBV25-1 and TRBJ2-7; tentatively, D is TRBD1 (5 bases). The germline V gene has CDR1 MGHDK and CDR2 SYGVNS. The CDR3 extends over 14 amino acids. Trimming removed 9 bases from V and 5 bases from J, with 20 bases in between. Here the CDR3 reads CASSNTRTFDEQYF. The CDR3 DNA reads TGTGCCAGTAGTAACACCAGGACATTCGACGAGCAGTACTTC.

This rearrangement joins TRBV2 to TRBJ1-6, with no clear D. Trimming left V 5 bases short and J 10 bases short, with 12 bases between. The CDR3 has 13 amino acids. The germline CDR1 and CDR2 sequences are SNHLY and FYNNEI. For the CDR3, the DNA is TGTGCCAGCAGTTATCCGGGAGGATCACCCCTCCACTTT. This gives the protein CASSYPGGSPLHF.